The present TCR beta chain was sequenced within a study of T-cell memory formation after mild COVID-19. As for the study in general: The TCR clusters were mostly specific to one donor. Findings of the study overall: Some clones that responded were present in memory (sampled pre-infection), which suggests cross-reactive memory joined. Shrinking CD4+ clones were chiefly CM and EM; CD8+ ones were chiefly EMRA. Second-wave clones reaching peak frequency on day 37 lacked confirmed SARS-CoV-2 specificity.

TCRdb reanalysed the 5' RACE reads using MiXCR and keeps one entry per CDR3 protein. The profile covers over 350,000 distinct CDR3 sequences, with 24% appearing a single time and 7% to 9.5% taken by the ten largest. Germline V lookup: CDR1 SQVTM, CDR2 ANQGSEA. V was clipped by 6 bases and J by 2 bases, with 11 bases between them. The CDR3 extends over 12 amino acids. This clonotype appeared a few times. Its antigen remains unidentified. The gene calls are TRBV29-1 and TRBJ2-7; weak D call: TRBD1 (6 bases). This TCR derives from an adult woman who had mild COVID-19 (a few samples of this study predate the infection). Cell type and time point are not known. The sample consisted of PBMCs or a T cell subset sorted from them (not recorded which). The CDR3 loop is CSVGDTTYEQYF. The CDR3 coding sequence is TGCAGCGTCGGGGACACCACCTACGAGCAGTACTTC.